Listed here are 25 T cell receptor beta chains from one sample, sequenced in a study of a mutant IDH1 vaccine in newly diagnosed glioma. The repertoire was sequenced with immunoSEQ multiplex PCR; TCRdb's copy has only in-frame clones and lacks some. The sample lists 35,000 to 40,000 clones; about 78% were seen once. Time point here: baseline, week 1 (first vaccination visit). Sample treatment: pre-vaccination baseline after standard-of-care therapy. The specimen was PBMCs, collected from a glioma patient treated with radiotherapy, temozolomide or both. These receptors all stem from a man between 35 and 55 years old with glioma. Some clones in this sample may be carry-over from other donors' samples.

This clone was picked up one time. The V call is TRBV4-3, the J call TRBJ2-7; tentative D call: TRBD2 (6 bases). The CDR3 contains 15 residues. In germline, CDR1 is LGHNA, CDR2 YSLEER. V shed 1 base and J shed 7 bases, with 17 bases lying between them. The CDR3: CASSQVGGSAREQYF. CDR3 bases: TGCGCCAGCAGCCAAGTCGGGGGATCGGCGAGAGAGCAGTACTTC.

The chain employs TRBV9 and TRBJ2-5; D gene uncertain. The CDR3 has 14 residues. From germline, CDR1 is SGDLS and CDR2 YYNGEE. Between the trimmed V and J ends, which lost 4 bases and 5 bases, there was a span of 15 bases. The CDR3 DNA reads TGTGCCAGCAGCCTAGACGGGTTTTCGGAGACCCAGTACTTC. Protein: CASSLDGFSETQYF.

This clone was detected only a few times. The chain combines TRBV4-2 with TRBJ2-3; D is perhaps TRBD1 or TRBD2 (5 bases each). The germline V and J ends were trimmed by 4 bases and 3 bases, with 11 bases remaining between them. Germline CDR1 and CDR2: LGHNA and YNFKEQ. There are 14 residues in the CDR3. The CDR3 spells CASSLRDGTDTQYF. DNA for the CDR3: TGTGCCAGCAGCCTCCGGGACGGAACAGATACGCAGTATTTT.

In the case of this clone: Germline and junction disagree at one end, which may indicate a read error. The chain uses TRBV29-1 and TRBJ1-3, with D perhaps matching TRBD1 (5 bases). Germline V gene lookup returns CDR1 SQVTM and CDR2 ANQGSEA. The CDR3 length is 11 residues. The DNA for the CDR3 is TGCAGCGCCGTCTCCCGCGCCAGGGTGAATTTT. Protein: CSAVSRARVNF.

This clone has a handful of counts. The rearrangement links TRBV5-1 to TRBJ2-2; D gene unclear. This CDR3 region has 14 residues. The germline gives CDR1 SGHRS, CDR2 YFSETQ. V shed 4 bases and J shed 6 bases, with 13 bases lying between them. The CDR3 reads CASSPLGSSGELFF. DNA for the CDR3: TGCGCCAGCAGCCCGCTCGGGTCTTCCGGGGAGCTGTTTTTT.

The chain is built from TRBV4-3 and TRBJ2-1, with no clear D. The CDR3 totals 13 residues. The V and J ends lost 0 bases and 6 bases respectively, with 6 bases between them. Germline V lookup: CDR1 LGHNA, CDR2 YSLEER. The CDR3 here is CASSQDVGNEQFF. The CDR3 DNA reads TGCGCCAGCAGCCAAGATGTTGGCAATGAGCAGTTCTTC.

The J gene is TRBJ1-1, the V gene TRBV19; the D is unclear. The V end was cut by 0 bases, the J end by 0 bases, with 5 bases between. Germline V gene lookup returns CDR1 LNHDA and CDR2 SQIVND (reference sequence). There are 14 residues in the CDR3. CDR3 sequence reads: CASSIDVVNTEAFF. For the CDR3, the DNA is TGTGCCAGTAGTATAGATGTCGTGAACACTGAAGCTTTCTTT. Combining the CDR3 with reference TRBV19 and TRBJ1-1 gives the whole variable domain DGGITQSPKYLFRKEGQNVTLSCEQNLNHDAMYWYRQDPGQGLRLIYYSQIVNDFQKGDIAEGYSVSREKKESFPLTVTSAQKNPTAFYLCASSIDVVNTEAFFGQGTRLTVV.

The V gene is TRBV2, the J gene TRBJ1-3; TRBD1 might be the D (6 bases). Germline loops: CDR1 SNHLY, CDR2 FYNNEI. This CDR3 region has 15 residues. V lost 8 bases to trimming and J lost 1 base, with 15 bases between them. This chain's CDR3 is CASQGSGESGNTIYF. DNA for the CDR3: TGTGCCAGCCAGGGTTCAGGGGAGTCTGGAAACACCATATATTTT.

V usage is TRBV5-1 and J usage is TRBJ1-5, with 7 nucleotides matching TRBD1. The ends lost 0 bases at V and 4 bases at J; junction bases unmatched: 1. The CDR3 is made up of 14 amino acids. Germline values: CDR1 SGHRS, CDR2 YFSETQ. CDR3 amino acids: CASSLGTGNQPQHF. In DNA form, the CDR3 reads TGCGCCAGCAGCTTGGGGACAGGAAATCAGCCCCAGCATTTT.

The CDR3: CASSRDRAAPDTQYF. The DNA for the CDR3 is TGTGCCAGCAGCCGGGACAGGGCGGCCCCAGATACGCAGTATTTT. V gene TRBV5-4 combines with J gene TRBJ2-3; 9 positions agree with TRBD1. The CDR3 extends over 15 amino acids. The germline gives CDR1 SGHNT, CDR2 YYREEE (reference sequence). V was pared by 4 bases and J by 4 bases, with 7 bases of the junction left unmatched.

CDR3: CASSLEGQGPAFF. The CDR3 bases are TGTGCCAGCAGCTTGGAAGGCCAGGGGCCAGCTTTCTTT. The V call is TRBV5-5, the J call TRBJ1-1, with a possible D match to TRBD1 (6 bases). Germline-derived CDR1 and CDR2 are SGHKS and YYEKEE (reference sequence). The CDR3 contains 13 residues. Trimming removed 0 bases from V and 10 bases from J, with 13 bases in between.

This chain joins TRBV14 and TRBJ1-1; D is unclear. Germline V gene sequence: CDR1 SGHDN, CDR2 FVKESK. The CDR3 length is 13 residues. V shed 4 bases and J shed 5 bases, with 11 bases lying between them. CDR3 nucleotide sequence: TGTGCCAGCAGCCTCAGCGCGGGGACTGAAGCTTTCTTT. This translates into CASSLSAGTEAFF.

The chain has TRBV5-6 and TRBJ2-6; possible D gene TRBD2, 6 bases. The V gene's germline CDR1 is SGHDT and CDR2 YYEEEE. The CDR3 loop spans 17 amino acids. V was cut by 6 bases and J by 0 bases, with 16 bases left in between. The CDR3 sequence is CASTWLGLISGANVLTF. The CDR3 bases are TGTGCCAGCACCTGGCTGGGACTTATCTCTGGGGCCAACGTCCTGACTTTC. Full variable domain (rest looked up from reference TRBV5-6 and TRBJ2-6): DAGVTQSPTHLIKTRGQQVTLRCSPKSGHDTVSWYQQALGQGPQFIFQYYEEEERQRGNFPDRFSGHQFPNYSSELNVNALLLGDSALYLCASTWLGLISGANVLTFGAGSRLTVL.

The V call is TRBV2, the J call TRBJ2-7; 9 bases agree with TRBD1. The V gene's germline CDR1 is SNHLY and CDR2 FYNNEI. The CDR3 is made up of 12 amino acids. DNA of the CDR3: TGTGTTAGTACAGGGGGCAAATACGAGCAGTACTTC. This gives the protein CVSTGGKYEQYF.

The genes are TRBV7-6 and TRBJ1-4; D not certain. The V end lost 5 bases, the J end lost 8 bases, and 18 bases lay between the germline ends. Germline V gene data show CDR1 as SGHVS and CDR2 as FNYEAQ. This CDR3 has 15 amino acids. The CDR3 DNA reads TGTGCCAGCAGCCAGGAGCGGAGGGTAGGGGAAAAACTGTTTTTT. Protein: CASSQERRVGEKLFF.

The V call is TRBV5-5, the J call TRBJ2-7; 8 nucleotides align to TRBD1. This CDR3 region has 15 residues. Germline V gives CDR1 SGHKS, CDR2 YYEKEE (reference sequence). Trimming removed 5 bases from V and 0 bases from J; junction bases left unmatched: 7. CDR3 in amino acids: CASSETGDNSYEQYF. CDR3 nucleotides: TGTGCCAGCAGTGAGACAGGGGATAACTCCTACGAGCAGTACTTC.

The J gene is TRBJ2-2, the V gene TRBV7-3, with no clear D. This CDR3 has 14 residues. Trimming removed 1 base at V and 1 base at J, with 4 bases between. The V gene's germline CDR1 is SGHTA and CDR2 FQGTGA. This CDR3 reads CASSLILNTGELFF. The CDR3 bases are TGTGCCAGCAGCTTAATTCTGAACACCGGGGAGCTGTTTTTT.

This chain uses TRBV15 with TRBJ1-5; the D gene is possibly TRBD1 (6 bases). Germline assignment: CDR1 LNHNV and CDR2 YYDKDF (reference sequence). The CDR3 has 15 residues. V lost 3 bases, J lost 2 bases, and 11 bases lay in between. CDR3 region: CATSRSRTGNQPQHF. Written as DNA, the CDR3 is TGTGCCACCAGCAGGTCTAGGACAGGCAATCAGCCCCAGCATTTT.

The CDR3 DNA reads as TGTGCCAAGGGTGAAATCTACAATGAGCAGTTCTTC. It is translated as CAKGEIYNEQFF. J is TRBJ2-1 and V is TRBV7-9; no reliable D call. Per the germline V gene, CDR1 is SEHNR and CDR2 is FQNEAQ (reference sequence). Trimming took off 10 bases at V and 3 bases at J, with 10 bases between the two ends. The CDR3 spans 12 residues. Full variable domain (missing parts from reference TRBV7-9 and TRBJ2-1): DTGVSQNPRHKITKRGQNVTFRCDPISEHNRLYWYRQTLGQGPEFLTYFQNEAQLEKSRLLSDRFSAERPKGSFSTLEIQRTEQGDSAMYLCAKGEIYNEQFFGPGTRLTVL.

The V call is TRBV4-2, the J call TRBJ2-1; possible D gene TRBD1, 5 bases. This CDR3 spans 15 amino acids. Between the trimmed V and J ends, which lost 0 bases and 7 bases, there was a span of 13 bases. Germline-derived CDR1 and CDR2 are LGHNA and YNFKEQ. The CDR3 spells CASSQDQLGVNEQFF. The DNA for the CDR3 is TGTGCCAGCAGCCAAGACCAGTTAGGGGTAAATGAGCAGTTCTTC.

Written as DNA, the CDR3 is TGTGCCAGCAGCTTAGTAAACAGGGGAGCTTTCTTT. It yields the protein CASSLVNRGAFF. The J gene is TRBJ1-1, the V gene TRBV7-2; 7 bases align to TRBD1. The CDR3 is made up of 12 amino acids. The germline gives CDR1 SGHTA, CDR2 FQGNSA. V was pared by 1 base and J by 10 bases, with 3 bases of the junction left unmatched.

The chain uses TRBV18 and TRBJ2-5, with D uncertain. The CDR3 extends over 13 amino acids. Germline-derived CDR1 and CDR2 are KGHSH and LQKENI. V was cut by 6 bases and J by 0 bases, with 8 bases left in between. CDR3 in amino acids: CASSLSDQETQYF. CDR3 DNA: TGTGCCAGCTCTCTCAGCGACCAAGAGACCCAGTACTTC.

The chain recombines TRBV2 with TRBJ1-2; 8 positions match TRBD1. This CDR3 comprises 15 residues. CDR1 is SNHLY and CDR2 is FYNNEI in the germline V gene. V dropped 6 bases and J dropped 5; count of bases not matched to a gene: 11. The CDR3 DNA reads as TGTGCCAGCAGAGACGGGACAGGATATGGTTATGGCTACACCTTC. Translated: CASRDGTGYGYGYTF.

The chain joins TRBV19 to TRBJ2-2; TRBD2 agrees at 8 bases. The V segment lost 6 bases and the J segment 2 bases; nucleotides outside the gene matches: 11. Germline V gene data show CDR1 as LNHDA and CDR2 as SQIVND (reference sequence). This CDR3 is 17 amino acids long. The CDR3 DNA follows: TGTGCCAGTAGCAGGCGACCAGCGGGGGCAAACACCGGGGAGCTGTTTTTT. Its translation: CASSRRPAGANTGELFF.

This sequence joins TRBV10-1 and TRBJ2-3, with 7 bases identical to TRBD2. The germline V gene encodes CDR1 WNHNN and CDR2 SYGVQD (reference sequence). The CDR3 has 13 amino acids. Trimming took 7 bases from V and 1 from J; bases not matched to a gene: 2. In DNA form, the CDR3 reads TGCGCCAGCAAAACTAGCGGCACAGATACGCAGTATTTT. This translates into CASKTSGTDTQYF.